The entry below gives a single T cell receptor (beta chain) sequence along with its context. Germline V lookup: CDR1 SGHNT, CDR2 YYREEE (reference sequence). V was trimmed by 2 bases and J by 2 bases, leaving 11 bases between them. CDR3 size: 15 residues. This sample was taken from a study of blood T cell repertoires in COVID-19. Background on the study: Specimens from acute and convalescent COVID-19 originated in the United States, Italy and Spain. From T cells, B-cell-depleted T cells, or PBMCs came the material, which was cDNA or gDNA.

Original handling: By means of reference gene primer amplification, nucleated cell counts were estimated. Some clones are missing from TCRdb's copy, which holds only in-frame ones; the method was immunoSEQ multiplex PCR. Clone size and V and J calls were adopted from that table, with D and trimming inferred from the DNA. The profile shows about 170,000 clones, around 81% of them singletons. Patients from Seattle were sampled longitudinally, starting during active infection. Sequenced input: peripheral blood. The receptor was isolated from a woman aged 80 or over with COVID-19, enrolled during active disease. The chain couples TRBV5-4 to TRBJ2-1; D not certain. CDR3 loop: CASSLEPGAYNEQFF. The CDR3 nucleotides are TGTGCCAGCAGCTTAGAGCCCGGAGCCTACAATGAGCAGTTCTTC.